This TCR beta chain was identified in a study of blood T cell repertoires in COVID-19 (dated by TCRdb to about 2020). Describing the broader study: Collaborator samples came from the United States, Italy and Spain and covered acute and convalescent phases of COVID-19. The prospective study material was composed of cDNA or gDNA derived from T cells, B-cell-depleted T cells, or PBMCs. Subjects who had been exposed to COVID-19, were actively infected with it, or had recovered from it provided the deeply sampled blood TCRbeta repertoires that made up the dataset. A freely available public database, intended as a resource for researchers studying the immune response to SARS-CoV-2, is where the repertoires were released. Samples came from the ongoing ImmuneRACE study (first 160 participants) plus 1,254 subjects from 6 global collaborators. Sample metadata almost always included a de-identified subject ID, COVID-19 status, age in years and sex. Where HLA class I and class II types were available, the types were taken from metadata supplied by the sample provider, not from assay-based typing. Study-wide findings and limitations: How much clinical and demographic metadata was included differed by source and by participant, and the metadata was provided uncurated.

About this clone: No antigen is known for it. No clone much larger than this one lies a single base away; base qualities are absent.

TCRbeta CDR3 regions were amplified from genomic DNA using the immunoSEQ Assay, a bias-controlled multiplex PCR. Regarding the original processing steps: The number of nucleated cells in each sample was estimated by amplification of reference gene primers within the assay. To quantify the absolute abundance of each unique TCRbeta CDR3 rearrangement, sequence reads were collapsed and filtered. For each sample, productive Simpson clonality was calculated by taking the square root of Simpson's diversity index across productive rearrangements. TCRdb took this table from immuneACCESS and kept in-frame rearrangements with V and J called. Such tables lack part of the clones; where checked against another copy, unresolved V genes explain under half of the gap, and the rest is unexplained. The DNA was the basis for D and trimming; V, J and clone size are from that table. A total of tens of thousands of clones appear in this sample, roughly 90% of them only once. The biggest ten clones account for approximately 3% of the sample.

The collaborating institutions used their own protocols to collect whole blood in K2EDTA tubes. For TCRbeta analysis, collaborator samples were shipped as frozen whole blood, as isolated PBMCs, or as DNA extracted from either sample type. At the junction V is shortened by 4 bases and J by 4 bases, with 9 bases in between. The cysteine opens and the phenylalanine closes a CDR3 of 14 amino acids. CDR3 DNA only is kept here, 42 bases in frame from base 1. In the germline V gene, CDR1 corresponds to KGHDR and CDR2 to SFDVKD. The receptor was isolated from a human donor in a cohort sampled during active COVID-19. The chain couples TRBV24-1 to TRBJ2-2, with no D gene named confidently. The sample consisted of peripheral blood. The DNA is TGTGCCACCAGTGACCCCGCGTTCACCGGGGAGCTGTTTTTT. This sequence encodes CATSDPAFTGELFF.